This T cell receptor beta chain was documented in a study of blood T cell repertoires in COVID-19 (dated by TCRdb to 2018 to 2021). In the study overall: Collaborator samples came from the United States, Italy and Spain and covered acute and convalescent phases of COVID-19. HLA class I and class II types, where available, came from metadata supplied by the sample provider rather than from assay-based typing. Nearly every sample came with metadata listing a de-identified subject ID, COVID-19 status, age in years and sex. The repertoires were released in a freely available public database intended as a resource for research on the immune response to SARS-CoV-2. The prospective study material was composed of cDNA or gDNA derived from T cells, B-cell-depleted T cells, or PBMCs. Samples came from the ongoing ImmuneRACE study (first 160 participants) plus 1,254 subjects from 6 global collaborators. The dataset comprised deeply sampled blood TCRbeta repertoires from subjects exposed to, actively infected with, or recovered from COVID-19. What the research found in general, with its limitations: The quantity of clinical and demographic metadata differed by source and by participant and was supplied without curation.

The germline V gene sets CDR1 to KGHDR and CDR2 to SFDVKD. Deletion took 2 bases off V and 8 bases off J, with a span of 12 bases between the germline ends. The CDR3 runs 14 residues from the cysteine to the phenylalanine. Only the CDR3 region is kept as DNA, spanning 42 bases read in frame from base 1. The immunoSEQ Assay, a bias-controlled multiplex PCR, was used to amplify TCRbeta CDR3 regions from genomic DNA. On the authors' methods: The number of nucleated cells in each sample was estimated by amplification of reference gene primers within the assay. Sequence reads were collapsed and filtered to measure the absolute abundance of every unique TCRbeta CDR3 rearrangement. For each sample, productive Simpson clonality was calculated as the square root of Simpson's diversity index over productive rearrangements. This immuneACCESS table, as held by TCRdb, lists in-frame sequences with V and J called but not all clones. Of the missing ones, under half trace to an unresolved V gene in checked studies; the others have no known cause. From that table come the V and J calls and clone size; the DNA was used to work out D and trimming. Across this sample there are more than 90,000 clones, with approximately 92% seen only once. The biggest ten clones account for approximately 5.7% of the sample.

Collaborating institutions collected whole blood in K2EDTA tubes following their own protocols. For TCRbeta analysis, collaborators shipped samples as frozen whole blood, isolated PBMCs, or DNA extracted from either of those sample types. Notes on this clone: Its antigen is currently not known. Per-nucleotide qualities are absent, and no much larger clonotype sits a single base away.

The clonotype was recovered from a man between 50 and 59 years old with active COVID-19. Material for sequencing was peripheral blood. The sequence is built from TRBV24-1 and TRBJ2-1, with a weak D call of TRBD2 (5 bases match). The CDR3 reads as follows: CATSDSGIGDEQFF. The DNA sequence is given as TGTGCCACCAGTGATTCGGGGATCGGGGATGAGCAGTTCTTC.